Following are 30 T cell receptor beta chains from one sample sequenced in a study of CD8+ T cells in alopecia areata. Extracted RNA was reverse transcribed, and the resulting cDNA served as sequencing template. Clones were read by immunoSEQ multiplex PCR, and TCRdb kept only the in-frame ones, dropping some. Of 250,000 or so clones in the sample, 67% are singletons; the top ten hold approximately 1.2%. This sample comprised CD4+ T cells sorted from blood, obtained at week 0. The origin of the receptors is a human donor with alopecia areata.

The rearrangement uses TRBV5-1 and TRBJ2-5, with TRBD1 matching over 7 bases. The CDR3 is made up of 14 amino acids. V lost 2 bases to trimming and J lost 3 bases; unmatched junction nucleotides: 4. Germline V gene lookup returns CDR1 SGHRS and CDR2 YFSETQ. As DNA, the CDR3 is TGCGCCAGCAGCTTCCGGGACAGTAAAGAGACCCAGTACTTC. Its protein product is CASSFRDSKETQYF.

The chain combines TRBV2 with TRBJ2-1, with 10 bases fitting TRBD2. The CDR3 length is 11 residues. In germline, CDR1 is SNHLY, CDR2 FYNNEI. With 11 bases clipped from V and 9 bases from J, the junction kept 4 bases outside the gene matches. The DNA for the CDR3 is TGTGCCCAAGCGGGGGGGCCTGAGCAGTTCTTC. Encoded protein: CAQAGGPEQFF.

In this sample, this clone turned up once. The J gene is TRBJ2-2, the V gene TRBV11-2; D unclear. The ends were cut back, 4 bases at V and 2 bases at J, with 8 bases in the middle. Germline CDR1 and CDR2: SGHAT and FQNNGV. This CDR3 contains 14 residues. CDR3 in DNA: TGTGCCAGCAGCTCCTTCAGTAACACCGGGGAGCTGTTTTTT. This translates into CASSSFSNTGELFF.

This rearrangement joins TRBV7-2 to TRBJ2-2; 7 bases agree with TRBD1. The trim removed 4 bases at V and 0 bases at J, leaving 8 bases unmatched. The CDR3 has 17 amino acids. In germline, CDR1 is SGHTA, CDR2 FQGNSA. The CDR3 DNA reads TGTGCCAGCAGCTCAGCCCCCGGGACAGCGAACACCGGGGAGCTGTTTTTT. As protein: CASSSAPGTANTGELFF.

The V and J genes are TRBV9 and TRBJ1-5, with 8 bases identical to TRBD1. V was clipped by 6 bases and J by 7 bases; unmatched bases: 3. The CDR3 is made up of 12 amino acids. Looked up from germline, CDR1 is SGDLS and CDR2 is YYNGEE. The CDR3 loop is CASTGGRQPQHF. CDR3 bases: TGTGCCAGCACAGGGGGCCGGCAGCCCCAGCATTTT.

This clone was observed a handful of times. V is TRBV5-1 and J is TRBJ1-5, with 7 positions matching TRBD1. Trimming cost V 4 bases and J 7 bases; bases outside gene matches: 5. CDR3 length equals 13 residues. The germline CDR1 and CDR2 sequences are SGHRS and YFSETQ. The CDR3 sequence: CASSPLQGQPQHF. The CDR3 DNA reads as TGCGCCAGCAGCCCTTTACAGGGGCAGCCCCAGCATTTT.

The rearrangement joins TRBV30 to TRBJ2-7; TRBD1 might be the D (6 bases). The CDR3 is made up of 14 amino acids. The ends were cut back, 4 bases at V and 3 bases at J, with 16 bases in the middle. Germline V gene sequence: CDR1 GTSNPN, CDR2 SVGIG (reference sequence). Here the CDR3 DNA reads TGTGCCTGGAACTTAGGGGGTTCCAACTACGAGCAGTACTTC. This sequence encodes CAWNLGGSNYEQYF.

This clone came up a few times. This chain links TRBV5-6 with TRBJ2-2; D gene ambiguous. The CDR3 length is 12 residues. Germline loops: CDR1 SGHDT, CDR2 YYEEEE. Trimming pared 4 bases from V and 4 bases from J, leaving 5 bases between. The chain's CDR3 is CASSRLTGELFF. The CDR3 nucleotides are TGTGCCAGCAGCCGCCTCACCGGGGAGCTGTTTTTT.

A remark on this clone: The junction differs from germline at one of its ends, possibly a read error. CDR3 amino acids: CSVEGRGADTEAFF. In DNA form, the CDR3 reads TGCAGCGTCGAAGGGAGGGGCGCGGACACTGAAGCTTTCTTT. The V call is TRBV29-1, the J call TRBJ1-1; perhaps TRBD1 as D (5 bases). From germline, CDR1 is SQVTM and CDR2 ANQGSEA. This CDR3 has 14 amino acids.

The chain recombines TRBV7-2 with TRBJ2-5; D perhaps matches TRBD2 (7 bases). V lost 5 bases and J 3 bases, leaving 16 bases between the germline ends. CDR3 length equals 15 residues. The V gene's germline CDR1 is SGHTA and CDR2 FQGNSA. This CDR3 reads CASSPWGAGEETQYF. The CDR3 coding sequence is TGTGCCAGCAGCCCCTGGGGGGCGGGGGAAGAGACCCAGTACTTC.

V and J are TRBV4-1 and TRBJ2-2, with D maybe TRBD1 (5 bases). The CDR3 contains 16 residues. With 0 bases removed from V and 4 bases from J, the gap between germline ends came to 12 bases. Per the germline V gene, CDR1 is MGHRA and CDR2 is YSYEKL. CDR3 residues: CASSQDLTGFTGELFF. The CDR3 nucleotides read TGCGCCAGCAGCCAAGATCTCACAGGTTTCACCGGGGAGCTGTTTTTT.

The chain combines TRBV6-5 with TRBJ1-6; maybe TRBD1 (5 bases). The CDR3 covers 12 residues. Per the germline V gene, CDR1 is MNHEY and CDR2 is SVGAGI. Trimming cost V 6 bases and J 9 bases, with 9 bases left between them. In DNA form, the CDR3 reads TGTGCCAGCAGCCTAAGGGGTTCACCCCTCCACTTT. Amino acids: CASSLRGSPLHF.

The CDR3 coding sequence is TGTGCCAGCCCTCCGCGAGCGGGGGCAGACAATGAGCAGTTCTTC. Protein sequence: CASPPRAGADNEQFF. The V gene is TRBV6-6, the J gene TRBJ2-1; TRBD2 matches 8 bases. The junction had 11 bases not matched to a gene; V was cut back by 8 bases and J by 5 bases. The CDR3 runs 15 residues. Germline V gene data show CDR1 as MNHNY and CDR2 as SVGAGI (reference sequence).

The V and J genes are TRBV7-9 and TRBJ2-3; D is unresolved. Germline CDR1 is SEHNR and CDR2 is FQNEAQ (reference sequence). There are 15 residues in the CDR3. V shed 0 bases and J shed 1 base, with 8 bases lying between them. This chain's CDR3 is CASSLAKGRTDTQYF. CDR3 nucleotides: TGTGCCAGCAGCTTAGCTAAGGGCCGCACAGATACGCAGTATTTT.

The chain links TRBV5-6 to TRBJ2-1, with D uncertain. The CDR3 is 14 amino acids. The V end lost 2 bases, the J end lost 4 bases, and 10 bases lay between the germline ends. Germline loops: CDR1 SGHDT, CDR2 YYEEEE. The CDR3 reads CASSLLKGYNEQFF. CDR3 nucleotides: TGTGCCAGCAGCTTACTCAAGGGATACAATGAGCAGTTCTTC.

V usage is TRBV12-5 and J usage is TRBJ2-3, with D perhaps TRBD1 (5 bases). The CDR3 sequence is 13 residues long. V was clipped by 5 bases and J by 5 bases, with 11 bases between them. Germline lookup yields CDR1 LGHNT and CDR2 FRNRAP. CDR3 nucleotide sequence: TGTGCTAGTGGTGCCCCAGGGATAGATACGCAGTATTTT. This sequence encodes CASGAPGIDTQYF.

The V and J genes are TRBV7-3 and TRBJ2-2; no reliable D call. From germline, CDR1 is SGHTA and CDR2 FQGTGA. This CDR3 is built from 15 residues. Trimming stripped 3 bases from V and 7 bases from J, with 15 bases between. CDR3 coding DNA: TGTGCCAGCAGCTTTAACGAACCCTGGGGCGGGGAGCTGTTTTTT. It codes for CASSFNEPWGGELFF.

The chain is built from TRBV7-2 and TRBJ2-7; D is tentatively TRBD1 or TRBD2 (5 bases each). This CDR3 is 16 amino acids long. The germline CDR1 and CDR2 sequences are SGHTA and FQGNSA. Trimming took off 2 bases at V and 3 bases at J, with 17 bases between the two ends. The CDR3 sequence: CASSLFRGLSYYEQYF. The CDR3 DNA follows: TGTGCCAGCAGCTTATTCCGGGGCCTCTCTTACTACGAGCAGTACTTC.

CDR3 sequence: CASSFHSGQYPQEQYF. The CDR3 coding sequence is TGTGCCAGCAGTTTCCATTCGGGACAGTACCCTCAAGAGCAGTACTTC. The V and J genes are TRBV6-6 and TRBJ2-7; 7 bases line up with TRBD1. Germline V gene data show CDR1 as MNHNY and CDR2 as SVGAGI (reference sequence). Trimming at V came to 4 bases and at J to 7 bases, leaving 16 bases not matched to a gene. CDR3 length: 16 amino acids.

On this clone itself: This sample includes further DNA sequences coding for the same CDR3. The V gene is TRBV29-1, the J gene TRBJ1-2, with D possibly being TRBD1 (6 bases). There are 14 residues in the CDR3. Trimming cost V 3 bases and J 4 bases, with 15 bases left between them. The germline V gene has CDR1 SQVTM and CDR2 ANQGSEA. CDR3 region: CSVENRGRGYGYTF. CDR3 nucleotides: TGCAGCGTTGAGAACCGGGGGCGAGGCTATGGCTACACCTTC.

J is TRBJ1-4 and V is TRBV30; a weak D match, TRBD1 (5 bases). V shed 2 bases and J shed 3 bases, with 13 bases lying between them. Germline V CDR1 and CDR2: GTSNPN, SVGIG (reference sequence). This CDR3 is 15 amino acids long. The CDR3: CAWSSTGRSNEKLFF. The CDR3 DNA sequence: TGTGCCTGGAGTTCAACAGGCAGATCTAATGAAAAACTGTTTTTT. The complete variable domain, with remaining parts taken from reference TRBV30 and TRBJ1-4, reads SQTIHQWPATLVQPVGSPLSLECTVEGTSNPNLYWYRQAAGRGLQLLFYSVGIGQISSEVPQNLSASRPQDRQFILSSKKLLLSDSGFYLCAWSSTGRSNEKLFFGSGTQLSVL.

On this clone: The junction does not match germline at one end; this may be a read error. The V gene is TRBV7-7, the J gene TRBJ2-5, with a tentative D call TRBD2 (6 bases). This CDR3 is 14 amino acids long. The germline V gene encodes CDR1 SSHAT and CDR2 FNYEAQ (reference sequence). The CDR3 reads CASSLDYTMETQYF. For the CDR3, the DNA is TGTGCTAGCAGCTTGGACTACACCATGGAGACCCAGTACTTC.

The chain combines TRBV25-1 with TRBJ1-2, with a weak D call TRBD1 (5 bases). V lost 10 bases to trimming and J lost 3 bases, with 9 bases between them. The CDR3 has 11 amino acids. Germline loops: CDR1 MGHDK, CDR2 SYGVNS. For the CDR3, the DNA is TGTGCCACCGGGACGTACTATGGCTACACCTTC. Translating it yields CATGTYYGYTF.

This sequence joins TRBV7-2 and TRBJ2-5; 9 bases line up with TRBD1. Trimming cost V 2 bases and J 4 bases; bases outside gene matches: 8. CDR3 length equals 16 residues. From germline, CDR1 is SGHTA and CDR2 FQGNSA. The CDR3 sequence is CASSLLGTGKRETQYF. In nucleotides, the CDR3 is TGTGCCAGCAGCTTATTGGGGACAGGGAAGAGAGAGACCCAGTACTTC.

This clone was seen only a few times. The V call is TRBV2, the J call TRBJ2-1; no firm D call. The V gene lost 6 bases and the J gene lost 0 bases, with 12 bases spanning the gap. Germline CDR1 and CDR2: SNHLY and FYNNEI. The CDR3 length is 15 residues. As DNA, the CDR3 is TGTGCCAGCAGGCTCACACCGAGCTCCTACAATGAGCAGTTCTTC. Translated: CASRLTPSSYNEQFF.

This clone was observed a single time. This chain connects TRBV5-1 to TRBJ2-7; 13 bases are a match to TRBD2. The CDR3 length is 15 residues. With V trimmed by 3 bases and J by 2 bases, 2 bases remained unmatched. Looked up from germline, CDR1 is SGHRS and CDR2 is YFSETQ. CDR3 sequence reads: CASSSGTSGAYEQYF. DNA of the CDR3: TGCGCCAGCAGCTCCGGGACTAGCGGGGCCTACGAGCAGTACTTC.

The chain links TRBV2 to TRBJ2-1, with TRBD1 identical over 7 bases. Germline-derived CDR1 and CDR2 are SNHLY and FYNNEI. Losses at the gene ends were 8 bases for V and 7 bases for J; bases not matched to a gene: 5. The CDR3 covers 12 residues. The DNA for the CDR3 is TGTGCCAGCTGGGGACAGCAAAATGAGCAGTTCTTC. Protein: CASWGQQNEQFF.

The chain couples TRBV25-1 to TRBJ1-1; D remains unclear. The germline V gene has CDR1 MGHDK and CDR2 SYGVNS. The CDR3 runs to 14 residues. V lost 3 bases to trimming and J lost 0 bases, with 8 bases between them. CDR3 protein: CASSEAGLNTEAFF. CDR3 coding DNA: TGTGCCAGCAGTGAGGCAGGTTTGAACACTGAAGCTTTCTTT. Drawing the rest from reference TRBV25-1 and TRBJ1-1, the complete variable domain is EADIYQTPRYLVIGTGKKITLECSQTMGHDKMYWYQQDPGMELHLIHYSYGVNSTEKGDLSSESTVSRIRTEHFPLTLESARPSHTSQYLCASSEAGLNTEAFFGQGTRLTVV.

The chain recombines TRBV18 with TRBJ1-2; 7 bases map to TRBD1. V was pared by 0 bases and J by 4 bases, with 2 bases of the junction left unmatched. The CDR3 runs to 14 residues. In germline, CDR1 is KGHSH, CDR2 LQKENI. In DNA form, the CDR3 reads TGTGCCAGCTCACCACCGGGACAGACCTATGGCTACACCTTC. Translating gives CASSPPGQTYGYTF.

V usage is TRBV7-2 and J usage is TRBJ2-5; D gene uncertain. From germline, CDR1 is SGHTA and CDR2 FQGNSA. The CDR3 is 13 residues long. V was clipped by 3 bases and J by 1 base, with 6 bases between them. CDR3 sequence reads: CASSFRAQETQYF. For the CDR3, the DNA is TGTGCCAGCAGCTTTAGGGCCCAAGAGACCCAGTACTTC.